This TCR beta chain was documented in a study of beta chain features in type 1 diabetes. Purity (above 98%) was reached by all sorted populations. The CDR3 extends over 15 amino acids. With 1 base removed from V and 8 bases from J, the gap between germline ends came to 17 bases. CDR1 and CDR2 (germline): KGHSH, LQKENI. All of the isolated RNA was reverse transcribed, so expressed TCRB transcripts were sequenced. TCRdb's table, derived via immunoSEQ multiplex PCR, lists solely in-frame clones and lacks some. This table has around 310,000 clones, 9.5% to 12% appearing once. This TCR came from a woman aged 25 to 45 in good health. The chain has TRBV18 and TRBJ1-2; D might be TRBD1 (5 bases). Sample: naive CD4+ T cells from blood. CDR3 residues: CASSPRDSSLEGYTF. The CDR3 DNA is TGTGCCAGCTCACCACGCGACAGCTCCTTGGAGGGCTACACCTTC.